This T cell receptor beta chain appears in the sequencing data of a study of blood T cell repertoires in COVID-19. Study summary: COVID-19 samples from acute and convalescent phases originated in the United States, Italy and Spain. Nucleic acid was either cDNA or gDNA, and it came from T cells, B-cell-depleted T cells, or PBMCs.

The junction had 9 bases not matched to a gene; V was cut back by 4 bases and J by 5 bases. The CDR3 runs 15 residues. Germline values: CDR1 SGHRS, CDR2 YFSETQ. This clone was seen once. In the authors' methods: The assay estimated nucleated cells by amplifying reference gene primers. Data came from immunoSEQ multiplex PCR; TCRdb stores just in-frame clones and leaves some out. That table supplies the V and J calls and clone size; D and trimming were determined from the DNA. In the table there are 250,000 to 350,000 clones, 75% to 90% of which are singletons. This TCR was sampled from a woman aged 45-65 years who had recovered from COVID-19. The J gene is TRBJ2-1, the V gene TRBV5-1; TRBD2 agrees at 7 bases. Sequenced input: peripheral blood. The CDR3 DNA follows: TGCGCCAGCAGCGGATCTAGCGGAGTCAACAATGAGCAGTTCTTC. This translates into CASSGSSGVNNEQFF. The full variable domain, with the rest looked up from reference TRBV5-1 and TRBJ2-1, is KAGVTQTPRYLIKTRGQQVTLSCSPISGHRSVSWYQQTPGQGLQFLFEYFSETQRNKGNFPGRFSGRQFSNSRSEMNVSTLELGDSALYLCASSGSSGVNNEQFFGPGTRLTVL.